This T cell receptor (beta chain) came from a study of blood T cell repertoires in COVID-19 (dated by TCRdb to 2018 to 2021). With respect to the entire study: The collaborator samples originated in the United States, Italy and Spain and spanned the acute and convalescent phases of COVID-19. The material from the prospective study consisted of cDNA or gDNA derived from T cells, B-cell-depleted T cells, or PBMCs. Subjects who had been exposed to COVID-19, were actively infected with it, or had recovered from it provided the deeply sampled blood TCRbeta repertoires that made up the dataset. The repertoires were released in a freely available public database meant as a resource for research on the immune response to SARS-CoV-2. The samples were drawn from the first 160 participants of the ongoing ImmuneRACE study and from 950 to 1,500 subjects provided by 6 global collaborators. Nearly every sample came with metadata listing a de-identified subject ID, COVID-19 status, age in years and sex. Where available, HLA class I and class II types were obtained from metadata supplied by the sample provider rather than from assay-based typing. General conclusions and limits of the study: How much clinical and demographic metadata was included differed by source and by participant, and the metadata was provided uncurated.

TCRbeta CDR3 regions were amplified from genomic DNA by means of the immunoSEQ Assay, a bias-controlled multiplex PCR. On the authors' methods: The number of nucleated cells in each sample was estimated by amplification of reference gene primers within the assay. To quantify the absolute abundance of each unique TCRbeta CDR3 rearrangement, sequence reads were collapsed and filtered. For each sample, productive Simpson clonality was calculated as the square root of Simpson's diversity index over productive rearrangements. The immuneACCESS repertoire file appears here via TCRdb, limited to in-frame rearrangements. These files lack a portion of the clones; in checked studies, under half of the deficit traces to unresolved V genes, and the cause of the others is not known. The DNA gave D and trimming, while V, J and clone size come from that table. In all, the sample holds around 200,000 clones, and around nine tenths of those were seen once. The ten most abundant clones make up approximately 6% of the sample.

Samples from volunteer blood donors who had recovered from COVID-19 were contributed by a second Seattle source. Collaborating institutions collected whole blood in K2EDTA tubes following their own protocols. For TCRbeta analysis, collaborators shipped samples in one of three forms: frozen whole blood, isolated PBMCs, or DNA extracted from either of those sample types. CDR1 and CDR2, looked up from the germline V gene (reference sequence), are MNHEY and SMNVEV. From the cysteine up to the phenylalanine, the CDR3 has a length of 14 residues. Of the read, only the CDR3 DNA is kept; its 42 bases are in frame from base 1. Trimming takes 2 bases from V and 3 bases from J, and the germline ends sit 8 bases apart. Note on this clone: It lacks a known antigen. No base qualities exist here, and no much larger clone lies one base off it.

This receptor was obtained from a man aged 60-69 years who had recovered from COVID-19. The source material was peripheral blood. Here the chain combines TRBV27 and TRBJ1-3; a weak D assignment points to TRBD1 (6 bases agree). The CDR3 region: CASSLGGFGNTIYF. Here is the DNA: TGTGCCAGCAGTTTAGGGGGCTTTGGAAACACCATATATTTT.